This entry features one T cell receptor (beta chain) sequence. The data were obtained in a study of blood T cells in healthy people across ages. The length of the CDR3 is 12 residues. CDR1 is SNHLY and CDR2 is FYNNEI in the germline V gene. The V end was cut by 2 bases, the J end by 5 bases, with 6 bases between. With a J-beta primer mix and a sample-barcoded 5' primer, a second PCR ran about 6 to 11 cycles. A template-switch adaptor that had 12 random nucleotides put a tag on each cDNA molecule. One entry per CDR3 protein results from TCRdb running MiXCR on the 5' RACE reads. The sample lists 920,000 or so distinct CDR3 sequences, 35% to 50% occurring once.

The sequence was obtained from a woman in her sixties or seventies in good health. This sequence joins TRBV2 and TRBJ1-2, with D unresolved. Sequencing input: blood. The CDR3 coding sequence is TGTGCCAGCAGTGAACCGAAGTATGGCTACACCTTC. Protein sequence: CASSEPKYGYTF. Using reference TRBV2 and TRBJ1-2 for the parts outside the CDR3, the full variable domain is EPEVTQTPSHQVTQMGQEVILRCVPISNHLYFYWYRQILGQKVEFLVSFYNNEISEKSEIFDDQFSVERPDGSNFTLKIRSTKLEDSAMYFCASSEPKYGYTFGSGTRLTVV.